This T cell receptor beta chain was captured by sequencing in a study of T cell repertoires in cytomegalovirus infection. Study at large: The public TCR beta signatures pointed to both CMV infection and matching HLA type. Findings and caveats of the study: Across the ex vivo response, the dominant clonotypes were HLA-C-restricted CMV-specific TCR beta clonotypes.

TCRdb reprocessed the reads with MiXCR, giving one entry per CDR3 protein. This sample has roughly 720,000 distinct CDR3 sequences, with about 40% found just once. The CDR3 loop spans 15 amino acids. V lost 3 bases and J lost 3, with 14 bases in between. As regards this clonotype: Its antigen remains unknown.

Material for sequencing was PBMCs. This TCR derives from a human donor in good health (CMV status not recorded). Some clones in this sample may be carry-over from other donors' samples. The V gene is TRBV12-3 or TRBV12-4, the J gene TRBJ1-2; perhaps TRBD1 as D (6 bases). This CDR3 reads CASSFGGAVDYGYTF. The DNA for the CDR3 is TGTGCCAGCAGTTTCGGGGGGGCAGTCGACTATGGCTACACCTTC.